Each of the 8 T cell receptor beta chains below was sequenced from the same sample in a study of beta chain features in type 1 diabetes. The study reverse transcribed the entire isolated RNA, so it sequenced expressed TCRB transcripts. The method was immunoSEQ multiplex PCR; TCRdb's version includes in-frame clones alone and lacks a portion of them. This table holds roughly 370,000 clones, roughly 13% found once. The sample comprised naive CD4+ T cells from blood. The receptors stem from a man in his thirties or forties in good health.

This clone was counted only a few times. This rearrangement joins TRBV15 to TRBJ2-3; 10 bases align to TRBD1. The CDR3 totals 16 residues. CDR1 LNHNV and CDR2 YYDKDF come from the germline V gene (reference sequence). V shed 5 bases and J 4 bases; nucleotides not matched to a gene: 9. CDR3 coding DNA: TGTGCCACCAGCGGGAGAACGGGACAGGGGTCAGATACGCAGTATTTT. Amino acid sequence: CATSGRTGQGSDTQYF.

The chain combines TRBV7-8 with TRBJ1-2, with D unresolved. Germline V gene data show CDR1 as SGHVS and CDR2 as FQNEAQ. The CDR3 length is 12 residues. Between the trimmed V and J ends, which lost 5 bases and 10 bases, there was a span of 14 bases. This CDR3 reads CASSPFGSSYTF. The CDR3 DNA reads as TGTGCCAGCAGCCCTTTTGGTAGTTCCTACACCTTC.

The rearrangement uses TRBV19 and TRBJ1-1; 8 bases match TRBD1. V trimming: 5 bases; J trimming: 5 bases; junction bases outside the gene matches: 10. CDR1 and CDR2 (germline): LNHDA, SQIVND (reference sequence). The CDR3 is made up of 15 amino acids. The CDR3: CASSPFLYRGTEAFF. CDR3 coding DNA: TGTGCCAGTAGTCCTTTTCTATACAGGGGGACTGAAGCTTTCTTT.

This chain links TRBV5-4 with TRBJ1-1; 7 bases align to TRBD1. V was pared by 4 bases and J by 1 base, with 13 bases of the junction left unmatched. Germline CDR1 is SGHNT and CDR2 is YYREEE (reference sequence). The length of the CDR3 is 17 residues. The DNA of the CDR3 is TGTGCCAGCAGCGGGGGCCTACGACAGGGCAAGAACACTGAAGCTTTCTTT. Amino acids: CASSGGLRQGKNTEAFF.

This chain joins TRBV29-1 and TRBJ1-2, with D maybe TRBD1 (6 bases). V was cut by 7 bases and J by 1 base, with 7 bases left in between. The CDR3 has 11 residues. Germline lookup yields CDR1 SQVTM and CDR2 ANQGSEA. CDR3 sequence reads: CSGQDNYGYTF. DNA of the CDR3: TGCAGCGGACAGGATAACTATGGCTACACCTTC.

In this sample, this clone turned up a few times. The chain combines TRBV9 with TRBJ2-3; D is uncertain. The length of the CDR3 is 12 residues. V was shortened by 4 bases and J by 5 bases, with 8 bases between the two germline ends. Germline V CDR1 and CDR2: SGDLS, YYNGEE. CDR3 in DNA: TGTGCCAGCAGCCCTGACCGAGATACGCAGTATTTT. Its translation: CASSPDRDTQYF.

CDR3 region: CASSVTQGMNTEAFF. The CDR3 DNA reads as TGTGCCAGCAGCGTAACGCAGGGTATGAACACTGAAGCTTTCTTT. The rearrangement joins TRBV9 to TRBJ1-1; a possible D gene is TRBD1 (5 bases). Per the germline V gene, CDR1 is SGDLS and CDR2 is YYNGEE. V was trimmed by 1 base and J by 0 bases, leaving 10 bases between them. CDR3 length: 15 residues. The complete variable domain, with remaining parts taken from reference TRBV9 and TRBJ1-1, reads DSGVTQTPKHLITATGQRVTLRCSPRSGDLSVYWYQQSLDQGLQFLIQYYNGEERAKGNILERFSAQQFPDLHSELNLSSLELGDSALYFCASSVTQGMNTEAFFGQGTRLTVV.

This clone turned up a few times. The V and J genes are TRBV19 and TRBJ2-6; D call uncertain. The V gene lost 3 bases and the J gene lost 2 bases, with 11 bases spanning the gap. This CDR3 is built from 16 residues. The germline CDR1 and CDR2 sequences are LNHDA and SQIVND (reference sequence). The DNA of the CDR3 is TGTGCCAGTAGTATTTCCCAGACCCCTGGGGCCAACGTCCTGACTTTC. This sequence encodes CASSISQTPGANVLTF.